This T cell receptor beta chain was found in a study of post-analysis software for immune sequencing data. In the case of this clonotype: As yet, its antigen is unknown. This could be a read error, since a much larger clone is one nucleotide away.

Unique molecular identifiers featured in each of the TCR beta cDNA libraries. Each batch of about 0.95 to 11 million T cells produced 490,000 or so cDNA molecules. TCRdb called the PCR reads again in MiXCR, with one record for every CDR3 protein. Altogether hundreds of thousands of distinct CDR3 sequences are present, about 27% being singletons, with the ten largest covering about 0.5%. Germline V CDR1 and CDR2: MGHRA, YSYEKL. CDR3 length equals 15 residues. Findings of the study overall: The F measure placed samples prepared in the same batch into strongly shared clusters. Compared with controls, patients showed significantly lower normalized Chao1 diversity. Among roughly 5 TRBV segments more frequent in patients than controls were TRBV5-6, TRBV5-1 and TRBV20-1.

Input material: blood. The TCR originated in a girl aged 5-17 years with multiple sclerosis. The rearrangement links TRBV4-1 to TRBJ2-3; possible D gene TRBD1, 6 bases. CDR3 loop: CATSHPRTGTDTQYF. The DNA for the CDR3 is TGCGCCACCAGCCACCCACGGACAGGCACAGATACGCAGTATTTT.